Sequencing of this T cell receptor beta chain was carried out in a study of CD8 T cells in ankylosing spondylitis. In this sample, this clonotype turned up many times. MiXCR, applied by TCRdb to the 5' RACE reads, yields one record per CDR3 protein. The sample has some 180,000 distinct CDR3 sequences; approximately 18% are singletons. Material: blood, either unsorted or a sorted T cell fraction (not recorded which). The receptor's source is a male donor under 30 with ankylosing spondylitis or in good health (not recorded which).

The DNA of the CDR3 is TGCAGTGCTTCGGGTGCACGGTATGGCTACACCTTC. Protein: CSASGARYGYTF. This chain uses TRBV20-1 with TRBJ1-2; no definite D call. Germline V lookup: CDR1 DFQATT, CDR2 SNEGSKA (reference sequence). V was cut by 5 bases and J by 5 bases, with 12 bases left in between. This CDR3 region has 12 residues.